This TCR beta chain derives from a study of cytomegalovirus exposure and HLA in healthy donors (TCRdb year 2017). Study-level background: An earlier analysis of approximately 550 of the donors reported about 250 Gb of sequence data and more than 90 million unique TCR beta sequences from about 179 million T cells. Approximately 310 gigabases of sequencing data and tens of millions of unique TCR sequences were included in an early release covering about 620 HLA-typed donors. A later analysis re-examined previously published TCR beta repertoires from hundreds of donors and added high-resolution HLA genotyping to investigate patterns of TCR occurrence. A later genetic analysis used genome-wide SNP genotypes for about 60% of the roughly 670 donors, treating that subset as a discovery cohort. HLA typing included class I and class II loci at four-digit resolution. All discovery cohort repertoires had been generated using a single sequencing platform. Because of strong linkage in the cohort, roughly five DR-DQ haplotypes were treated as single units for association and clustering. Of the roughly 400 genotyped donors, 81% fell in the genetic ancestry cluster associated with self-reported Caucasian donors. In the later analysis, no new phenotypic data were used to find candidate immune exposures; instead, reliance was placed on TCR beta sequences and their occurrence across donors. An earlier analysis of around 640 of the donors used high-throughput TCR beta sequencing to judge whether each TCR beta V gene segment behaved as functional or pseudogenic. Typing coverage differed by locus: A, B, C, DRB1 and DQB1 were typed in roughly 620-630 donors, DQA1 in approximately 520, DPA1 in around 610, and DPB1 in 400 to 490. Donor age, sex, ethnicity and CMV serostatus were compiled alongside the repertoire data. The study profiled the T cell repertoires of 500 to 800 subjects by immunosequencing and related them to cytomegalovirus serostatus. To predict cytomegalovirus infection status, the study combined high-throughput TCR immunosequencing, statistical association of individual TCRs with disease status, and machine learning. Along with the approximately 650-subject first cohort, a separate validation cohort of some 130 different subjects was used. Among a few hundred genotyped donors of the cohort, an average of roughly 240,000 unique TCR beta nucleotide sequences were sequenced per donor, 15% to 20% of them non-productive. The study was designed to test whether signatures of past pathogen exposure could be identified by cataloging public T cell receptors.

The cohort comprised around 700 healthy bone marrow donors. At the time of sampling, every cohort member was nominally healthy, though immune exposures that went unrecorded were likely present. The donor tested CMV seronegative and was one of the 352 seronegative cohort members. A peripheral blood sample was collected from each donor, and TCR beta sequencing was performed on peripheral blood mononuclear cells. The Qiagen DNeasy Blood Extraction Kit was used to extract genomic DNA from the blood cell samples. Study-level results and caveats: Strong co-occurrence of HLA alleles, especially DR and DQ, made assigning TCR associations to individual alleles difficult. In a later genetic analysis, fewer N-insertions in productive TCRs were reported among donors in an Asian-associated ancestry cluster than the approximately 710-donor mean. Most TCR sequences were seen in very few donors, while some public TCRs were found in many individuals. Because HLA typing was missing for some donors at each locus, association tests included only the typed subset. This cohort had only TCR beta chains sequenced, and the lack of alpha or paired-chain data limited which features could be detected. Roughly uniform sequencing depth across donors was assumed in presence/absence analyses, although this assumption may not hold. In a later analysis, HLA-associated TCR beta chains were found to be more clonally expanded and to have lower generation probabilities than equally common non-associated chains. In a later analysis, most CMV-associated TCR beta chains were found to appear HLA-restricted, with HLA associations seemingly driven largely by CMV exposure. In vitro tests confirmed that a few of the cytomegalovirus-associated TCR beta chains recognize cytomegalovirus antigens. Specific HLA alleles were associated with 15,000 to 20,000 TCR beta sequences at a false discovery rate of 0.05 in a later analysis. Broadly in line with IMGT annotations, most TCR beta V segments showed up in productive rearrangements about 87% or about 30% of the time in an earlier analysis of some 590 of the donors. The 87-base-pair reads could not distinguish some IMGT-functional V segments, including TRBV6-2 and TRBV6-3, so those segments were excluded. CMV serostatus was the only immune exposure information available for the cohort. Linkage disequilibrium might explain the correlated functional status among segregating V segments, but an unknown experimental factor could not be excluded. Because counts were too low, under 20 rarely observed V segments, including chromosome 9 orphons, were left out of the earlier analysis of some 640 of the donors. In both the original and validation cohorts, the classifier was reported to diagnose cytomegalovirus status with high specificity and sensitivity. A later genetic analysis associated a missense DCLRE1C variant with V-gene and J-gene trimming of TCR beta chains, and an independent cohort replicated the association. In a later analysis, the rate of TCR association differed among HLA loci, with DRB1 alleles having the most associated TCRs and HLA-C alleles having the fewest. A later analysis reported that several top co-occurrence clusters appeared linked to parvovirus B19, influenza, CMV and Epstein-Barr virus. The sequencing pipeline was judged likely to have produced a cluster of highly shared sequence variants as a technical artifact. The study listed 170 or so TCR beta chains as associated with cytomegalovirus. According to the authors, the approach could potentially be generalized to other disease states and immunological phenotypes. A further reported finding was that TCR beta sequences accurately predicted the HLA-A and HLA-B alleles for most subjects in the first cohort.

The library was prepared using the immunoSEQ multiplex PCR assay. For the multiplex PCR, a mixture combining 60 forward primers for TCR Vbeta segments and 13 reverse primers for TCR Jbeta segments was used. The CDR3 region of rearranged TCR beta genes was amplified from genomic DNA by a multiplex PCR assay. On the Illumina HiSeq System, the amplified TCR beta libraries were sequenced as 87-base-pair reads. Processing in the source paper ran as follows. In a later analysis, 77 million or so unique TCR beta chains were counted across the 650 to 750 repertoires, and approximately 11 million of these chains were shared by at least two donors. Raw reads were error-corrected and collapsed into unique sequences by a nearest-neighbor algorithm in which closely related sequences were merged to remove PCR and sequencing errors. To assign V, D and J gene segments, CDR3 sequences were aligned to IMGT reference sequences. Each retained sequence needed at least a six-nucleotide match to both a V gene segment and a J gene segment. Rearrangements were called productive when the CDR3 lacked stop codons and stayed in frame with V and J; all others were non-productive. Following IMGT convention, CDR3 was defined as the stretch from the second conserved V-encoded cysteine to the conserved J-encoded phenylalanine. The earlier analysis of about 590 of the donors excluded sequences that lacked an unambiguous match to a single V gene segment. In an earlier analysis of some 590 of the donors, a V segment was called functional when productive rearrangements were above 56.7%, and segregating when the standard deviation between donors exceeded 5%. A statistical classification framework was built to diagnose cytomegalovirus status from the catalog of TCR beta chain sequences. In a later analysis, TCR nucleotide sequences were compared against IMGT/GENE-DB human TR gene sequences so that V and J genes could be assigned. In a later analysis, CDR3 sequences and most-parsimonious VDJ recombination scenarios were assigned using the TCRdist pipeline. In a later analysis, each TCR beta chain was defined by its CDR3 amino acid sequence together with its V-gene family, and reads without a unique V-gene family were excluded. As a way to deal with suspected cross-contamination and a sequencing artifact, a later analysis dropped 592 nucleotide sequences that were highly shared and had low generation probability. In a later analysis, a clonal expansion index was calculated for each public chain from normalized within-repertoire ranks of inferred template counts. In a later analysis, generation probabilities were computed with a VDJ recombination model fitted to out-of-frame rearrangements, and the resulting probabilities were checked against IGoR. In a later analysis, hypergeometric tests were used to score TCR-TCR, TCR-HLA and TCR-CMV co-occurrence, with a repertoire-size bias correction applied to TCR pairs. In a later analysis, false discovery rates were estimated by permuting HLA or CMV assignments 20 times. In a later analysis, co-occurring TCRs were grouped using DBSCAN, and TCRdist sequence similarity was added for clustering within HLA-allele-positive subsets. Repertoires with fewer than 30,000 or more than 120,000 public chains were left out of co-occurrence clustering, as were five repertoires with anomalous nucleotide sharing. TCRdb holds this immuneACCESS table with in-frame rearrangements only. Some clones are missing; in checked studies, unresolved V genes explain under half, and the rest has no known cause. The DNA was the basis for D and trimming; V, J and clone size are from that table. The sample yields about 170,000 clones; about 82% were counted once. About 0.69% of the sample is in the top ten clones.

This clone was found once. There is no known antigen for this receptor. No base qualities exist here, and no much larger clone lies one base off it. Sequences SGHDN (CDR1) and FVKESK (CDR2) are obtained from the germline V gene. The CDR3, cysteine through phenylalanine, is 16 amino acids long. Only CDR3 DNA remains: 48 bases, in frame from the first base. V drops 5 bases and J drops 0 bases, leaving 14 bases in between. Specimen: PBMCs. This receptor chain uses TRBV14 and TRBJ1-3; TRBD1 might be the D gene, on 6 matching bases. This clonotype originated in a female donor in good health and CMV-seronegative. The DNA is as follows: TGTGCCAGCAGCACACTTGGACAGAGCTCTGGAAACACCATATATTTT. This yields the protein CASSTLGQSSGNTIYF. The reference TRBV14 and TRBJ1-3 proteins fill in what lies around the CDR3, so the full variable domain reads EAGVTQFPSHSVIEKGQTVTLRCDPISGHDNLYWYRRVMGKEIKFLLHFVKESKQDESGMPNNRFLAERTGGTYSTLKVQPAELEDSGVYFCASSTLGQSSGNTIYFGEGSWLTVV.